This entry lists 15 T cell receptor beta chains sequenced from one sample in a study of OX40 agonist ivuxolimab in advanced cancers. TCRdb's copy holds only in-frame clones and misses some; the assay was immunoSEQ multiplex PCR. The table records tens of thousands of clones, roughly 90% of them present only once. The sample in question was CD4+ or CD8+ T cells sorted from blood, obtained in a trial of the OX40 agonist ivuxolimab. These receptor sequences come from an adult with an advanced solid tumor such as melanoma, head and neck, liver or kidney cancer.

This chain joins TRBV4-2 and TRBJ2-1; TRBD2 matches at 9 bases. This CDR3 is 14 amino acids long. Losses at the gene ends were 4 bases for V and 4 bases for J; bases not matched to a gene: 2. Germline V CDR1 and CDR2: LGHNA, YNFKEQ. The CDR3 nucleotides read TGTGCCAGCAGCCGACTAGCGGTTTACAATGAGCAGTTCTTC. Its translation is CASSRLAVYNEQFF.

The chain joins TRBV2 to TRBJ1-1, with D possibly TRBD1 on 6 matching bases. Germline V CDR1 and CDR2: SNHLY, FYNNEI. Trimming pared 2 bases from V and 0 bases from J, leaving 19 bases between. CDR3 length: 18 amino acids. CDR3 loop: CASSERVDSQRLNTEAFF. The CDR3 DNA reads TGTGCCAGCAGTGAAAGAGTGGACAGCCAAAGATTGAACACTGAAGCTTTCTTT.

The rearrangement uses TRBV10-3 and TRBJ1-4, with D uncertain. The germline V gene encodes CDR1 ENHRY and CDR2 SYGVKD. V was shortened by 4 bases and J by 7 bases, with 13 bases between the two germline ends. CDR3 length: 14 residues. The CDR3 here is CAISGGLDAEKLFF. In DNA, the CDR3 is TGTGCCATCAGTGGCGGCTTGGACGCTGAAAAACTGTTTTTT.

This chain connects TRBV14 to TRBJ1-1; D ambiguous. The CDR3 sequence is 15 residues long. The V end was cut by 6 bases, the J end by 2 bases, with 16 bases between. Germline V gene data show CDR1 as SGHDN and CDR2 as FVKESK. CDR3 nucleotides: TGTGCCAGCAGTCGTTTCGGGCTAGTCAACACTGAAGCTTTCTTT. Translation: CASSRFGLVNTEAFF.

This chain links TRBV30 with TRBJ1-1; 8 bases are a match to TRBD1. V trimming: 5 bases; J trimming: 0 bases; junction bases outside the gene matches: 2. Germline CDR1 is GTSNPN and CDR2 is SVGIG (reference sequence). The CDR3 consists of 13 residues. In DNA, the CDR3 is TGTGCCTGGTCCAGGGGGCTGAACACTGAAGCTTTCTTT. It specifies CAWSRGLNTEAFF.

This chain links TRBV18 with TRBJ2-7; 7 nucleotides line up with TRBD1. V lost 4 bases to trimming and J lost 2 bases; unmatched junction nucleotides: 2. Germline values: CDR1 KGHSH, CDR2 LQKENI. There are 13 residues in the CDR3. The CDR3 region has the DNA TGTGCCAGCTCACTTACAGGGGCCTACGAGCAGTACTTC. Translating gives CASSLTGAYEQYF.

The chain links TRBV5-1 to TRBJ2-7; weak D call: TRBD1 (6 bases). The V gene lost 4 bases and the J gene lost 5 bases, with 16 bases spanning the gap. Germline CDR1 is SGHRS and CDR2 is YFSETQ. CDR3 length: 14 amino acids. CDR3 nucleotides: TGCGCCAGCAGCGAGCAGGGGTATGGGGACGAGCAGTACTTC. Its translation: CASSEQGYGDEQYF. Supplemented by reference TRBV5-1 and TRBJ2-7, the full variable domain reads KAGVTQTPRYLIKTRGQQVTLSCSPISGHRSVSWYQQTPGQGLQFLFEYFSETQRNKGNFPGRFSGRQFSNSRSEMNVSTLELGDSALYLCASSEQGYGDEQYFGPGTRLTVT.

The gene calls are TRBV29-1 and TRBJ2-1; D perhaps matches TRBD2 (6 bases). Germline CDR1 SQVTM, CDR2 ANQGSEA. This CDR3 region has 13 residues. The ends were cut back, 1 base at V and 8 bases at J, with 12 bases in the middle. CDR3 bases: TGCAGCGTTGAAGGGGACTTAGACTATGAGCAGTTCTTC. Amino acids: CSVEGDLDYEQFF.

CDR3 nucleotides: TGTGCCAGCAGCGCTACCGGGACAGCCGAATTTAGCACAGATACGCAGTATTTT. Its protein product is CASSATGTAEFSTDTQYF. The rearrangement links TRBV9 to TRBJ2-3; TRBD1 aligns across 7 bases. Losses at the gene ends were 3 bases for V and 0 bases for J; bases not matched to a gene: 13. The CDR3 is made up of 18 amino acids. Germline assignment: CDR1 SGDLS and CDR2 YYNGEE.

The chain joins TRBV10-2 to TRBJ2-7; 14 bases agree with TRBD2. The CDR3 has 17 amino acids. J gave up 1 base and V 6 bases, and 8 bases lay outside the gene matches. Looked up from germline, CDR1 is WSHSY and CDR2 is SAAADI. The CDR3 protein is CASRGTSGSRSSYEQYF. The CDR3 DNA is TGCGCCAGCAGAGGGACTAGCGGGAGCCGATCATCCTACGAGCAGTACTTC.

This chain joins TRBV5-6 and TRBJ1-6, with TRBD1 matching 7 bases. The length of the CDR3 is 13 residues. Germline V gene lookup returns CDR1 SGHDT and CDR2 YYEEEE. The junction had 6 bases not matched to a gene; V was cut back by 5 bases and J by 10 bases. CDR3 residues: CASSEGAQSPLHF. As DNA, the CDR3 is TGTGCCAGCAGTGAGGGGGCGCAATCACCCCTCCACTTT. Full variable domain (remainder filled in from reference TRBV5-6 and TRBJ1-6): DAGVTQSPTHLIKTRGQQVTLRCSPKSGHDTVSWYQQALGQGPQFIFQYYEEEERQRGNFPDRFSGHQFPNYSSELNVNALLLGDSALYLCASSEGAQSPLHFGNGTRLTVT.

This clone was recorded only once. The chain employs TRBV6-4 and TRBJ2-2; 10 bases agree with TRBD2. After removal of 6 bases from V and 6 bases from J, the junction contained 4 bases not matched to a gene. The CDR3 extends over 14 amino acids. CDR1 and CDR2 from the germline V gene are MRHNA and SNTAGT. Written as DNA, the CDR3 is TGTGCCAGCAGAGAGCGGGAGGGCGCCGGGGAGCTGTTTTTT. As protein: CASREREGAGELFF.

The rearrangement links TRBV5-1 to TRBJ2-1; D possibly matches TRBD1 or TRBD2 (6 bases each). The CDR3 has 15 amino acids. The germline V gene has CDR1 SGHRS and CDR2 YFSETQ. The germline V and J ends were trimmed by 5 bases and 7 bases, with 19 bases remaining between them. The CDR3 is CASSPGTLGTNEQFF. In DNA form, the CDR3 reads TGCGCCAGCAGTCCCGGGACTCTAGGGACAAATGAGCAGTTCTTC.

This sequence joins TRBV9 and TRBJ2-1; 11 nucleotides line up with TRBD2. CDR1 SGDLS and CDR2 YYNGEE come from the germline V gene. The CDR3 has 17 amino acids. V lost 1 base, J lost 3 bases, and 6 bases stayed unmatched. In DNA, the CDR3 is TGTGCCAGCAGCGTACTCACCGGACTAGCGGGCTACAATGAGCAGTTCTTC. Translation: CASSVLTGLAGYNEQFF.

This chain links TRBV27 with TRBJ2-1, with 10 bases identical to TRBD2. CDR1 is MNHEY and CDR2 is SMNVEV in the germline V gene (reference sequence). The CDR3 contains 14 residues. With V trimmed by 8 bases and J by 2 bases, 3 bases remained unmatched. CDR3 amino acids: CASASGSTYNEQFF. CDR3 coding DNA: TGTGCCAGCGCTAGCGGGAGTACCTACAATGAGCAGTTCTTC.